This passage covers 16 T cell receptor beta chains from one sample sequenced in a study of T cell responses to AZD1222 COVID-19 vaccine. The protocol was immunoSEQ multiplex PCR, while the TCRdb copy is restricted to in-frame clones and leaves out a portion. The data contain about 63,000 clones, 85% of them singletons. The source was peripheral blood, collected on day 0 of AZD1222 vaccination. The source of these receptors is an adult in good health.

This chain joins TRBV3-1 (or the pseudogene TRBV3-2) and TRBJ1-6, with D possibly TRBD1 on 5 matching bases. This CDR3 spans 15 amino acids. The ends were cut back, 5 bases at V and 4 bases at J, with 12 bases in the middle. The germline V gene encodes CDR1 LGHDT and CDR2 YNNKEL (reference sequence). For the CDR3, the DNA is TGTGCCAGCAGCTCGCGGCAGGGATATAATTCACCCCTCCACTTT. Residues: CASSSRQGYNSPLHF.

This CDR3 reads CASFTGGKSNQPQHF. For the CDR3, the DNA is TGTGCCAGTTTTACAGGGGGCAAGAGCAATCAGCCCCAGCATTTT. The chain is built from TRBV19 and TRBJ1-5; 9 nucleotides align to TRBD1. The ends lost 8 bases at V and 1 base at J; junction bases unmatched: 6. The CDR3 is 15 residues long. CDR1 and CDR2 (germline): LNHDA, SQIVND (reference sequence).

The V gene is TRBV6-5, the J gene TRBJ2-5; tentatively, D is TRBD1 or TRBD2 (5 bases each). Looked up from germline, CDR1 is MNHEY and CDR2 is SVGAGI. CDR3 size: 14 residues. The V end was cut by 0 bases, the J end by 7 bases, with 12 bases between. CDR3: CASSYSQSGGTQYF. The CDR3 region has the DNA TGTGCCAGCAGTTACTCTCAATCTGGGGGGACCCAGTACTTC.

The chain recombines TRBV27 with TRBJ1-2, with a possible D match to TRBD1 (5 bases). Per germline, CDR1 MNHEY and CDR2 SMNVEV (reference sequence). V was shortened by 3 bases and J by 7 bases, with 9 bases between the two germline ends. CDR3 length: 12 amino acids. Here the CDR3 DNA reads TGTGCCAGCAGTTTTCAAGGGACTGGCTACACCTTC. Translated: CASSFQGTGYTF.

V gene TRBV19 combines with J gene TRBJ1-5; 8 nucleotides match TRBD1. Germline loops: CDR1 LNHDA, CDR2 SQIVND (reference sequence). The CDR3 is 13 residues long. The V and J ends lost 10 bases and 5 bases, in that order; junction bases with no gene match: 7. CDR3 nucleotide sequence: TGTGCCATCTCGGACAGGGTAGATCAGCCCCAGCATTTT. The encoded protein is CAISDRVDQPQHF. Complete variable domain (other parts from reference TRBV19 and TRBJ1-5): DGGITQSPKYLFRKEGQNVTLSCEQNLNHDAMYWYRQDPGQGLRLIYYSQIVNDFQKGDIAEGYSVSREKKESFPLTVTSAQKNPTAFYLCAISDRVDQPQHFGDGTRLSIL.

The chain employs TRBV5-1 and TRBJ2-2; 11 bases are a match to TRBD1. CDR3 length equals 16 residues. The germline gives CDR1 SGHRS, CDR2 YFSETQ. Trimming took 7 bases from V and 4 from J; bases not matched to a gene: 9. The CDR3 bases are TGCGCCAGCTCCTCCCGGGACAGGGGGACCACCGGGGAGCTGTTTTTT. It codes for CASSSRDRGTTGELFF. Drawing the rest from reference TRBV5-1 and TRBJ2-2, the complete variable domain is KAGVTQTPRYLIKTRGQQVTLSCSPISGHRSVSWYQQTPGQGLQFLFEYFSETQRNKGNFPGRFSGRQFSNSRSEMNVSTLELGDSALYLCASSSRDRGTTGELFFGEGSRLTVL.

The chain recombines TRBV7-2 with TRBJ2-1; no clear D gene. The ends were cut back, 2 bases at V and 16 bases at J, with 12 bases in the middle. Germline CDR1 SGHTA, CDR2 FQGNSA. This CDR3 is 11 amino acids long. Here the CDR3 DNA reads TGTGCCAGCAGCTTACTAGATACCATCTTCTTC. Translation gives CASSLLDTIFF.

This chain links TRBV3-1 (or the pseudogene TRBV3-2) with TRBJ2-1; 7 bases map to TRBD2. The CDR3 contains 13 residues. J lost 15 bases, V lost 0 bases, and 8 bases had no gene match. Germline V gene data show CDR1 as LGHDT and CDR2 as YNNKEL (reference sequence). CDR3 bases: TGTGCCAGCAGCCAAGAGACGGTGCGGGGGACGTTCTTC. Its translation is CASSQETVRGTFF.

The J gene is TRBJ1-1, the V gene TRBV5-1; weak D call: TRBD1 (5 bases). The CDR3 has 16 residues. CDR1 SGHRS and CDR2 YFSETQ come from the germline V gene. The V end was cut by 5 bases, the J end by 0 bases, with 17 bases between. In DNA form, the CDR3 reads TGCGCCAGCAGGCCAGGGACGGCTCTGATGAACACTGAAGCTTTCTTT. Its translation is CASRPGTALMNTEAFF.

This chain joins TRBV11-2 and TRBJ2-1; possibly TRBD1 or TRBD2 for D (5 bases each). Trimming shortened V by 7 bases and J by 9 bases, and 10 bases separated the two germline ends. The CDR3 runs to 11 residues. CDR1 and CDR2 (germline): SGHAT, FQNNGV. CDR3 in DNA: TGTGCCAGCACTGGGGGTGTTGAGCAGTTCTTC. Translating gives CASTGGVEQFF.

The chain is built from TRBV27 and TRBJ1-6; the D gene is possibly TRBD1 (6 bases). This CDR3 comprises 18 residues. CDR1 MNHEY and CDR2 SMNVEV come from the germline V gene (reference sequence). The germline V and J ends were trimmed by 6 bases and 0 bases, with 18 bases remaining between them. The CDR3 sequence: CASSILFSGASYNSPLHF. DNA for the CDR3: TGTGCCAGCAGCATACTCTTTTCAGGGGCCTCCTATAATTCACCCCTCCACTTT.

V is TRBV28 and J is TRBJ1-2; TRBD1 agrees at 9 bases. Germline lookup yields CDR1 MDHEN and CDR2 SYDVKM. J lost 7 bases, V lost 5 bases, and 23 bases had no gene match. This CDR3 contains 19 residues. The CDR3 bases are TGTGCCAGCAGTCCGACAGCCCGGGACAGGGAGGCCCATGAACGTGGCTACACCTTC. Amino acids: CASSPTARDREAHERGYTF.

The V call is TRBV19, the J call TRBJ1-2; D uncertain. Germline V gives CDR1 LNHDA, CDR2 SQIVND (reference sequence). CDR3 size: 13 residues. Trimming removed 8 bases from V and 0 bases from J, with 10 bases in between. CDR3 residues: CASDSRANYGYTF. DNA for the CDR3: TGTGCCAGTGATTCGAGGGCTAACTATGGCTACACCTTC.

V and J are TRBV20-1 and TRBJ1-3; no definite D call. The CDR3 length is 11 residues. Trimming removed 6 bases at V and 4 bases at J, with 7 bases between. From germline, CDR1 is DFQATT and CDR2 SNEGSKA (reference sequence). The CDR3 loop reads CSASVGNTIYF. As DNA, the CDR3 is TGCAGTGCCAGCGTGGGAAACACCATATATTTT.

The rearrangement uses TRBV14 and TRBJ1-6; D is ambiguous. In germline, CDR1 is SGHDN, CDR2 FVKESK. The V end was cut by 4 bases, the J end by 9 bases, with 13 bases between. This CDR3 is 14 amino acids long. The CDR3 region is CASSPPSRSSPLHF. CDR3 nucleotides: TGTGCCAGCAGCCCGCCCTCTCGGAGTTCACCCCTCCACTTT.

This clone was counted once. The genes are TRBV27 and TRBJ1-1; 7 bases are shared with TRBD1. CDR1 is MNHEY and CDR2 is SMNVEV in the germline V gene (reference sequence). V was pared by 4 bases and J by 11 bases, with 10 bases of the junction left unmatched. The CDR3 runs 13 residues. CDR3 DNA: TGTGCCAGCAGTTGGACCCAGGGGGATAGGGCTTTCTTT. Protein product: CASSWTQGDRAFF.